These T cell receptor beta chains were read from a single sample in a study of neoadjuvant anti-PD-1 for oral cavity cancer. Profiling relied on immunoSEQ multiplex PCR, and the TCRdb table lists in-frame clones only, not all of them. The data show 65,000 to 70,000 clones, roughly nine tenths seen once. Specimen: PBMCs, collected after nivolumab (anti-PD-1) treatment. Receptor source: a person aged 40-85 years with oral cavity squamous cell carcinoma. Both conserved end residues are part of each CDR3. D genes are given only for firm matches. Only some rows state a clone size, as once, few, many or a class for expanded clones.

j_call: TRBJ2-3; clone_size: few; v_call: TRBV7-2; d_call: .; cdr3_nt: TGTGCCAGCAGCACTCCGACGCAGTATTTT; cdr3_aa: CASSTPTQYF
j_call: TRBJ1-4; clone_size: .; v_call: TRBV6-5; d_call: .; cdr3_nt: TGTGCCAGCCGTCTACAGGGCGTTAATGAAAAACTGTTTTTT; cdr3_aa: CASRLQGVNEKLFF
j_call: TRBJ1-1; clone_size: .; v_call: TRBV6-1; d_call: .; cdr3_nt: TGTGCCAGCAGTGTCCCCTCATCTACTCTGACCGTAAACACTGAAGCTTTCTTT; cdr3_aa: CASSVPSSTLTVNTEAFF
j_call: TRBJ1-1; clone_size: .; v_call: TRBV5-1; d_call: .; cdr3_nt: TGCGCCAGCAGCTTGGCCCACGGAGGAGGTAGCACTGAAGCTTTCTTT; cdr3_aa: CASSLAHGGGSTEAFF
j_call: TRBJ2-2; clone_size: once; v_call: TRBV30; d_call: TRBD1; cdr3_nt: TGTGCCTGGAGCGGGACAGTGGGGAACCCCGGGGAGCTGTTTTTT; cdr3_aa: CAWSGTVGNPGELFF
j_call: TRBJ1-2; clone_size: .; v_call: TRBV2; d_call: .; cdr3_nt: TGTGCCAGCAGTTGGGTCCGGGGGAAGAACTATGGCTACACCTTC; cdr3_aa: CASSWVRGKNYGYTF
j_call: TRBJ2-1; clone_size: .; v_call: TRBV9; d_call: TRBD2; cdr3_nt: TGTGCCAGCAGTCTTGGCGGGGGGGGCTCCTACAATGAGCAGTTCTTC; cdr3_aa: CASSLGGGGSYNEQFF
j_call: TRBJ1-5; clone_size: .; v_call: TRBV25-1; d_call: .; cdr3_nt: TGTGCCAGCAGTGAGGGGGACAATCAGCCCCAGCATTTT; cdr3_aa: CASSEGDNQPQHF
j_call: TRBJ1-1; clone_size: few; v_call: TRBV9; d_call: .; cdr3_nt: TGTGCCAGCAGCGTAGCAGGGAGGACTGAAGCTTTCTTT; cdr3_aa: CASSVAGRTEAFF
j_call: TRBJ2-7; clone_size: .; v_call: TRBV2; d_call: TRBD2; cdr3_nt: TGTGCCAGCAGTGAGTTAGCGGGGCCTTACGAACAGTACTTC; cdr3_aa: CASSELAGPYEQYF
j_call: TRBJ2-1; clone_size: .; v_call: TRBV18; d_call: .; cdr3_nt: TGTGCCAGCTCACCCCAGGAGGGTAACAATGAGCAGTTCTTC; cdr3_aa: CASSPQEGNNEQFF
j_call: TRBJ1-2; clone_size: .; v_call: TRBV7-2; d_call: .; cdr3_nt: TGTGCCAGCAGCTTATCCGGGGACATCTTTAACTATGGCTACACCTTC; cdr3_aa: CASSLSGDIFNYGYTF
j_call: TRBJ2-7; clone_size: .; v_call: TRBV7-4; d_call: .; cdr3_nt: TGTGCCAGCAGCTCGGACCGAAGCTCCTACGAGCAGTACTTC; cdr3_aa: CASSSDRSSYEQYF
j_call: TRBJ1-3; clone_size: .; v_call: TRBV2; d_call: TRBD1; cdr3_nt: TGTGCCAGCGAAGCCGACAGGGCTGGAAACACCATATATTTT; cdr3_aa: CASEADRAGNTIYF
j_call: TRBJ1-6; clone_size: .; v_call: TRBV11-2; d_call: .; cdr3_nt: TGTGCCAGCAGCTCCGCCCGGGACGCAGATTCACCCCTCCACTTT; cdr3_aa: CASSSARDADSPLHF
j_call: TRBJ1-2; clone_size: .; v_call: TRBV9; d_call: TRBD1; cdr3_nt: TGTGCCAGCAGCGGTGGGGTTAAGGGGGCCGGTAACTATGGCTACACCTTC; cdr3_aa: CASSGGVKGAGNYGYTF
j_call: TRBJ2-3; clone_size: once; v_call: TRBV5-1; d_call: .; cdr3_nt: TGCGCCAGCAGCTCTTCCCCGGCTAGCACAGATACGCAGTATTTT; cdr3_aa: CASSSSPASTDTQYF
j_call: TRBJ1-1; clone_size: .; v_call: TRBV30; d_call: .; cdr3_nt: TGTGCCTGGAGTGGGCGACTCGGGAACACTGAAGCTTTCTTT; cdr3_aa: CAWSGRLGNTEAFF
j_call: TRBJ1-1; clone_size: .; v_call: TRBV10-3; d_call: .; cdr3_nt: TGTGCCATCAGTGACCAGGTCGGGAACACTGAAGCTTTCTTT; cdr3_aa: CAISDQVGNTEAFF
j_call: TRBJ2-1; clone_size: .; v_call: TRBV19; d_call: .; cdr3_nt: TGTGCCAGTAGTAGGGGGGAGATCTACAATGAGCAGTTCTTC; cdr3_aa: CASSRGEIYNEQFF
j_call: TRBJ1-6; clone_size: .; v_call: TRBV4-2; d_call: .; cdr3_nt: TGTGCCAGCAGCCAGAGCAACGAAGGCTCACCCCTCCACTTT; cdr3_aa: CASSQSNEGSPLHF
j_call: TRBJ1-1; clone_size: .; v_call: TRBV11-3; d_call: .; cdr3_nt: TGTGCCAGCAGCTTAGAGGAGAACACTGAAGCTTTCTTT; cdr3_aa: CASSLEENTEAFF
j_call: TRBJ2-2; clone_size: .; v_call: TRBV5-1; d_call: TRBD1; cdr3_nt: TGCGCCAGCAGCGTGACAGGGGGCGAAACCGGGGAGCTGTTTTTT; cdr3_aa: CASSVTGGETGELFF
j_call: TRBJ2-5; clone_size: .; v_call: TRBV2; d_call: TRBD1; cdr3_nt: TGTGCCAGCAGTGAAGAGAGGGCAGGGGGTTCAGAGACCCAGTACTTC; cdr3_aa: CASSEERAGGSETQYF
j_call: TRBJ1-2; clone_size: .; v_call: TRBV5-5; d_call: .; cdr3_nt: TGTGCCAGCAGCCCTAGGTTGGGCGGCTACACCTTC; cdr3_aa: CASSPRLGGYTF
j_call: TRBJ1-5; clone_size: .; v_call: TRBV6-5; d_call: .; cdr3_nt: TGTGCCAGCAGCCTAAGTACAGGGAACAATCAGCCCCAGCATTTT; cdr3_aa: CASSLSTGNNQPQHF
j_call: TRBJ1-4; clone_size: .; v_call: TRBV9; d_call: .; cdr3_nt: TGTGCCAGCAGCCCAGACAGGACCCTTAAAGGTGAAAAACTGTTTTTT; cdr3_aa: CASSPDRTLKGEKLFF
j_call: TRBJ2-3; clone_size: .; v_call: TRBV7-9; d_call: .; cdr3_nt: TGTGCCAGCAGCCACGGGATGAGGGGGACAGATACGCAGTATTTT; cdr3_aa: CASSHGMRGTDTQYF
j_call: TRBJ2-7; clone_size: .; v_call: TRBV7-6; d_call: TRBD2; cdr3_nt: TGTGCCAGCAGCTCGACTAGCGGGTCTACCTACGAGCAGTACTTC; cdr3_aa: CASSSTSGSTYEQYF
j_call: TRBJ2-2; clone_size: .; v_call: TRBV19; d_call: .; cdr3_nt: TGTGCCAGTAGTATAGCGAGCACCGGGGAGCTGTTTTTT; cdr3_aa: CASSIASTGELFF
j_call: TRBJ2-3; clone_size: .; v_call: TRBV7-9; d_call: .; cdr3_nt: TGTGCCAGCAGCTTAGCACCAGGGACCGATACGCAGTATTTT; cdr3_aa: CASSLAPGTDTQYF
j_call: TRBJ1-1; clone_size: .; v_call: TRBV7-6; d_call: TRBD1; cdr3_nt: TGTGCCAGCAGCCTCAATCAGGGGGCGGGCACTGAAGCTTTCTTT; cdr3_aa: CASSLNQGAGTEAFF
j_call: TRBJ1-1; clone_size: .; v_call: TRBV11-2; d_call: .; cdr3_nt: TGTGCCAGCAGCGCCTTAGTGGGGACGGGGACGAACACTGAAGCTTTCTTT; cdr3_aa: CASSALVGTGTNTEAFF
j_call: TRBJ2-7; clone_size: .; v_call: TRBV4-1; d_call: .; cdr3_nt: TGCGCCAGCAGCCAAGTTGCAGGTGACTCCTCGTCCGAGCAGTACTTC; cdr3_aa: CASSQVAGDSSSEQYF
j_call: TRBJ1-3; clone_size: .; v_call: TRBV5-1; d_call: .; cdr3_nt: TGCGCCAGCAGACTTACCCAGGGTATGGGAGGAAACACCATATATTTT; cdr3_aa: CASRLTQGMGGNTIYF
j_call: TRBJ2-1; clone_size: .; v_call: TRBV6-5; d_call: .; cdr3_nt: TGTGCCAGCAGTTACGGTGGGCGAGGCAATGAGCAGTTCTTC; cdr3_aa: CASSYGGRGNEQFF
j_call: TRBJ1-2; clone_size: .; v_call: TRBV5-1; d_call: .; cdr3_nt: TGCGCCAGCAGCCCCAGGACAGTTAACTATGGCTACACCTTC; cdr3_aa: CASSPRTVNYGYTF
j_call: TRBJ2-1; clone_size: few; v_call: TRBV11-2; d_call: .; cdr3_nt: TGTGCCAGCAGCTTAGCTTTTGGGAATGAGCAGTTCTTC; cdr3_aa: CASSLAFGNEQFF
j_call: TRBJ1-1; clone_size: .; v_call: TRBV9; d_call: .; cdr3_nt: TGTGCCAGCAGCCCGTTTGCGGGCCTGAACACTGAAGCTTTCTTT; cdr3_aa: CASSPFAGLNTEAFF
j_call: TRBJ1-1; clone_size: .; v_call: TRBV7-9; d_call: .; cdr3_nt: TGTGCCAGCAGCCCGTTCGTAGTCTTGAACACTGAAGCTTTCTTT; cdr3_aa: CASSPFVVLNTEAFF
j_call: TRBJ1-2; clone_size: .; v_call: TRBV2; d_call: .; cdr3_nt: TGTGCCAGCAGCGAAACTCGACAGCTTCTCTACACCTTC; cdr3_aa: CASSETRQLLYTF
j_call: TRBJ2-1; clone_size: .; v_call: TRBV6-6; d_call: .; cdr3_nt: TGTGCCAGCAGTCGGGACAATGAGCAGTTCTTC; cdr3_aa: CASSRDNEQFF
j_call: TRBJ2-7; clone_size: .; v_call: TRBV27; d_call: TRBD1; cdr3_nt: TGTGCCAACTCGGACAGGGGGATACCCTTGAGCTCCTACGAGCAGTACTTC; cdr3_aa: CANSDRGIPLSSYEQYF
j_call: TRBJ2-3; clone_size: .; v_call: TRBV6-1; d_call: .; cdr3_nt: TGTGCCAGCTCGTCGTTCGGGCTGAGCACAGATACGCAGTATTTT; cdr3_aa: CASSSFGLSTDTQYF
j_call: TRBJ2-1; clone_size: .; v_call: TRBV5-1; d_call: .; cdr3_nt: TGCGCCAGCATGGGGGGGCCTTCGAGCTCCTACAATGAGCAGTTCTTC; cdr3_aa: CASMGGPSSSYNEQFF
j_call: TRBJ1-2; clone_size: .; v_call: TRBV4-1; d_call: .; cdr3_nt: TGCGCCAGCAGCCTCGTAGGGGGAGCAGATGGCTACACCTTC; cdr3_aa: CASSLVGGADGYTF
j_call: TRBJ2-2; clone_size: .; v_call: TRBV6-1; d_call: TRBD1; cdr3_nt: TGTGCCAGCAGTTCCGGACAGGGAGCTCCCGGGGAGCTGTTTTTT; cdr3_aa: CASSSGQGAPGELFF
j_call: TRBJ2-1; clone_size: .; v_call: TRBV29-1; d_call: TRBD2; cdr3_nt: TGCAGCGTCCGTAGCGGGGGGCCGTACAATGAGCAGTTCTTC; cdr3_aa: CSVRSGGPYNEQFF